A selection of T cell receptor beta chains follows, all from one sample in a study of OX40 agonist ivuxolimab in advanced cancers. TCRdb's copy holds only in-frame clones and misses some; the assay was immunoSEQ multiplex PCR. The sample includes some 68,000 clones, around nine tenths seen only once; the top ten take 2% to 2.5%. Specimen: CD4+ or CD8+ T cells sorted from blood, collected in a trial of the OX40 agonist ivuxolimab. These receptors were obtained from an adult with an advanced solid tumor such as melanoma, head and neck, liver or kidney cancer. Both conserved end residues are part of each CDR3. A D gene is named only where the DNA matches it firmly. Size tells how often a clone was seen (once, few, many) or the class of an expanded clone, and some rows leave it out.

CDR3aa,CDR3nt,j_gene,d_gene,abundance,v_gene
CASSEALWTGELFF,TGTGCCAGCAGTGAAGCGCTGTGGACCGGGGAGCTGTTTTTT,TRBJ2-2,NA,NA,TRBV2
CASSQDWDRGTETQYF,TGCGCCAGCAGCCAAGATTGGGACAGGGGGACAGAGACCCAGTACTTC,TRBJ2-5,TRBD1,NA,TRBV4-1
CASSSGLPFETQYF,TGTGCCAGCAGCTCGGGCCTACCATTCGAGACCCAGTACTTC,TRBJ2-5,NA,NA,TRBV5-5
CASSAGTSGSYEQYF,TGTGCCAGCAGCGCCGGGACTAGCGGATCCTACGAGCAGTACTTC,TRBJ2-7,TRBD2,NA,TRBV9
CAISDKGNYGYTF,TGTGCCATCAGTGACAAGGGGAACTATGGCTACACCTTC,TRBJ1-2,NA,NA,TRBV10-3
CASSLGTGAMDTEAFF,TGCGCCAGCAGCTTGGGGACAGGGGCTATGGACACTGAAGCTTTCTTT,TRBJ1-1,TRBD1,NA,TRBV5-1
CAISAQGGDYTF,TGTGCCATCAGTGCACAGGGCGGGGACTACACCTTC,TRBJ1-2,NA,NA,TRBV10-3
CASSPRQVYGYTF,TGTGCCAGCAGCCCCCGACAGGTCTATGGCTACACCTTC,TRBJ1-2,NA,NA,TRBV5-6
CASSSQTGAGANVLTF,TGTGCCAGCAGCTCGCAGACAGGGGCCGGGGCCAACGTCCTGACTTTC,TRBJ2-6,TRBD1,NA,TRBV28
CASSRVSTEAFF,TGTGCCAGCAGCAGGGTTAGCACTGAAGCTTTCTTT,TRBJ1-1,NA,NA,TRBV6-6
CASSLARLLAAGGRNTQYF,TGCGCCAGCAGCTTGGCCCGTTTACTAGCAGCGGGAGGGCGAAATACGCAGTATTTT,TRBJ2-3,TRBD2,NA,TRBV5-1
CASSERDFNEQYF,TGTGCCAGCAGTGAGAGGGATTTCAACGAGCAGTACTTC,TRBJ2-7,NA,NA,TRBV2
CASSKRLLRTGKSPLHF,TGTGCCAGCAGCAAAAGGCTACTTAGGACAGGTAAATCACCCCTCCACTTT,TRBJ1-6,NA,NA,TRBV21-1
CATSDATGANVLTF,TGTGCCACCAGCGACGCCACTGGGGCCAACGTCCTGACTTTC,TRBJ2-6,NA,NA,TRBV15
CATSQGVAGGQNEQFF,TGTGCCACCAGCCAAGGGGTAGCGGGGGGGCAGAATGAGCAGTTCTTC,TRBJ2-1,TRBD2,NA,TRBV15
CASSRTGNTGELFF,TGTGCCAGCAGTCGGACAGGGAACACCGGGGAGCTGTTTTTT,TRBJ2-2,TRBD1,NA,TRBV6-5
CASTAGQGAQYF,TGTGCCAGCACCGCCGGACAGGGCGCGCAGTATTTT,TRBJ2-3,TRBD1,NA,TRBV5-8
CASSIGSGQGGRYEQYF,TGTGCCAGTAGTATCGGATCCGGACAGGGGGGGAGGTACGAGCAGTACTTC,TRBJ2-7,TRBD1,NA,TRBV19
CASSVGGRGAPIREQYF,TGTGCCAGCAGCGTAGGCGGTAGGGGGGCGCCCATTCGCGAGCAGTACTTC,TRBJ2-7,NA,NA,TRBV9
CASSPLDTGELFF,TGTGCCAGCTCACCACTGGACACCGGGGAGCTGTTTTTT,TRBJ2-2,NA,NA,TRBV18
CASSRLRGHEQYF,TGCGCCAGCAGCCGTCTCAGGGGCCACGAGCAGTACTTC,TRBJ2-7,NA,NA,TRBV10-1
CASSPIQAYTGELFF,TGCGCCAGCAGCCCCATCCAGGCCTACACCGGGGAGCTGTTTTTT,TRBJ2-2,NA,NA,TRBV5-1
CASSVYNTGELFF,TGTGCCAGCAGTGTCTACAACACCGGGGAGCTGTTTTTT,TRBJ2-2,NA,few,TRBV28
CASSLGGGFNEKLFF,TGTGCCAGCAGCTTGGGAGGGGGATTTAATGAAAAACTGTTTTTT,TRBJ1-4,NA,NA,TRBV5-6
CASSQELSGPGDLYGYTF,TGTGCCAGCAGCCAAGAATTAAGCGGGCCAGGAGACCTCTATGGCTACACCTTC,TRBJ1-2,NA,NA,TRBV4-2
CASSSLAGGSTDTQYF,TGTGCCAGCAGCAGTCTAGCGGGAGGCAGCACAGATACGCAGTATTTT,TRBJ2-3,TRBD2,NA,TRBV9
CASSPRTGGHTGELFF,TGTGCCAGCTCACCAAGGACAGGGGGCCACACCGGGGAGCTGTTTTTT,TRBJ2-2,TRBD1,NA,TRBV18
CASSLGRGRVDQPQHF,TGTGCCAGCAGCTTAGGCCGCGGCCGGGTGGATCAGCCCCAGCATTTT,TRBJ1-5,NA,once,TRBV7-2
CASSYVLSGANVLTF,TGTGCCAGCAGTTACGTACTCTCTGGGGCCAACGTCCTGACTTTC,TRBJ2-6,NA,NA,TRBV6-5
CASKRMEGADTQYF,TGCGCCAGCAAAAGGATGGAAGGCGCAGATACGCAGTATTTT,TRBJ2-3,NA,NA,TRBV5-1
CASSPRQGWFYEQYF,TGTGCCAGCAGTCCTCGACAGGGGTGGTTCTACGAGCAGTACTTC,TRBJ2-7,TRBD1,NA,TRBV6-5
CASSSDGTGRGELFF,TGTGCCAGCAGCTCTGATGGTACCGGACGCGGGGAGCTGTTTTTT,TRBJ2-2,NA,NA,TRBV5-5
CASSQPTQETQYF,TGCGCCAGCAGCCAACCTACTCAAGAGACCCAGTACTTC,TRBJ2-5,NA,NA,TRBV4-1
CASSEKYQGNQPQHF,TGTGCCAGCAGTGAAAAGTATCAGGGGAATCAGCCCCAGCATTTT,TRBJ1-5,NA,NA,TRBV6-4
CASSHGQGAYEQYF,TGCGCCAGCAGCCACGGACAGGGGGCCTACGAGCAGTACTTC,TRBJ2-7,TRBD1,few,TRBV5-1
CASSTGPITDTQYF,TGTGCCAGCAGCACCGGGCCCATCACAGATACGCAGTATTTT,TRBJ2-3,NA,NA,TRBV9
CASSKDSVRSSPLHF,TGCGCCAGCAGCAAGGATTCAGTCAGGAGTTCACCCCTCCACTTT,TRBJ1-6,NA,NA,TRBV5-1
CASSLVQGPAEQFF,TGTGCCAGCAGCTTAGTGCAGGGACCCGCTGAGCAGTTCTTC,TRBJ2-1,NA,NA,TRBV7-6
CASALTSGYNEQFF,TGTGCCAGCGCCCTGACTAGCGGTTACAATGAGCAGTTCTTC,TRBJ2-1,TRBD2,NA,TRBV11-2
CASRSGTNPLKGYTF,TGCGCCAGCAGGTCCGGGACGAATCCGCTAAAAGGCTACACCTTC,TRBJ1-2,NA,NA,TRBV5-1
CASSTTGLRNTEAFF,TGTGCCAGCAGTACGACAGGCCTGCGGAACACTGAAGCTTTCTTT,TRBJ1-1,NA,NA,TRBV6-5
CASSLEVGLAGYEQYF,TGCGCCAGCAGCTTGGAAGTTGGGCTAGCGGGATACGAGCAGTACTTC,TRBJ2-7,TRBD2,NA,TRBV5-1
CASIYRGGGNTIYF,TGTGCCAGCATTTACAGGGGCGGTGGAAACACCATATATTTT,TRBJ1-3,TRBD1,few,TRBV28
CASSFPPNYNEQFF,TGTGCCAGCAGTTTTCCGCCGAACTACAATGAGCAGTTCTTC,TRBJ2-1,NA,NA,TRBV28
CASNPQASYEQYF,TGTGCCAGCAACCCACAGGCCTCCTACGAGCAGTACTTC,TRBJ2-7,NA,once,TRBV6-5
CASSSGTTSYNEQFF,TGTGCCAGTAGTTCTGGGACTACCTCCTACAATGAGCAGTTCTTC,TRBJ2-1,TRBD2,NA,TRBV19
CASSQDWGGPQHF,TGTGCCAGCAGCCAAGATTGGGGTGGGCCCCAGCATTTT,TRBJ1-5,NA,NA,TRBV14
CASKEGVGSYEQYF,TGTGCCAGCAAGGAGGGGGTGGGGTCCTACGAGCAGTACTTC,TRBJ2-7,NA,few,TRBV28
CASSLDPGVEETQYF,TGCGCCAGCAGCTTGGATCCGGGAGTTGAAGAGACCCAGTACTTC,TRBJ2-5,NA,NA,TRBV5-1
CASSTLTGAGNTIYF,TGTGCCAGCAGCACCCTTACAGGGGCCGGAAACACCATATATTTT,TRBJ1-3,TRBD1,NA,TRBV7-9